Below are 14 T cell receptor beta chains sequenced from a single sample in a study of read filtering for tumor transcriptome and immune sequencing. This library used roughly 400 ng RNA and molecular barcoded adaptors spanning alpha/delta and beta/gamma chains. TCRdb re-called the reads through MiXCR, storing one row per CDR3 protein. Found here are 15,000 to 20,000 distinct CDR3 sequences, more than 20% of them singletons; the top ten hold about 25%. The sample comprised a population of CD138-negative cells sorted from bone marrow. The receptors stem from a donor at least 40 years old with multiple myeloma.

Details on this clonotype: A much larger clone lies a single base off, so this may be a read error. Without the conserved terminal phenylalanine or tryptophan, this CDR3 likely stems from a read error. This chain joins TRBV7-9 and TRBJ2-7, with 8 positions matching TRBD2. Trimming at V came to 5 bases and at J to 7 bases, leaving 13 bases not matched to a gene. This CDR3 is 15 amino acids long. From germline, CDR1 is SEHNR and CDR2 FQNEAQ (reference sequence). CDR3 sequence: CASSPDSGSLREQYL. CDR3 in DNA: TGTGCCAGCAGCCCCGACAGCGGGAGTCTGAGAGAGCAGTACCTC.

This clonotype was counted many times. The chain joins TRBV12-3 or TRBV12-4 to TRBJ2-7; TRBD2 matches at 10 bases. The CDR3 loop spans 16 amino acids. The ends lost 1 base at V and 7 bases at J; junction bases unmatched: 10. The CDR3 region has the DNA TGTGCCAGCAGTTTAGGCCAGCGGGAGGGCCCGTGGGAGCAGTACTTC. Translated: CASSLGQREGPWEQYF.

This clonotype was counted a few times. J is TRBJ2-5 and V is TRBV4-1, with a tentative D call TRBD2 (5 bases). Deletions cut 7 bases from V and 4 bases from J, with 22 bases between. This CDR3 comprises 16 residues. From germline, CDR1 is MGHRA and CDR2 YSYEKL. The CDR3 DNA is TGCGCCAGCAAACCTAGCCTCGGAGTTAGGTCAGAGACCCAGTACTTC. Translation: CASKPSLGVRSETQYF.

There are a few counts of this clonotype. This chain connects TRBV30 to TRBJ1-5; 10 bases fit TRBD1. With 2 bases clipped from V and 2 bases from J, the junction kept 9 bases outside the gene matches. Germline CDR1 is GTSNPN and CDR2 is SVGIG (reference sequence). CDR3 length: 17 amino acids. The CDR3 nucleotides are TGTGCCTGGAGTCCCGTGGGACAGGGGCTTCGCAATCAGCCCCAGCATTTT. Translated, it gives CAWSPVGQGLRNQPQHF.

This clonotype was recorded many times. V gene TRBV9 combines with J gene TRBJ2-1, with D perhaps assigned TRBD1 or TRBD2 (5 bases each). The CDR3 is 15 amino acids. The V gene's germline CDR1 is SGDLS and CDR2 YYNGEE. V was clipped by 2 bases and J by 5 bases, with 14 bases between them. The CDR3 spells CASSVDSGANNEQFF. The CDR3 DNA sequence: TGTGCCAGCAGCGTCGATTCCGGGGCTAACAATGAGCAGTTCTTC.

Within the sample, this clonotype is medium-sized. The CDR3 loop is CASSKFEMGSSRPSTDTQYF. CDR3 nucleotide sequence: TGTGCCAGCAGTAAATTCGAAATGGGTTCTAGCAGACCTAGCACAGATACGCAGTATTTT. The chain is built from TRBV6-5 and TRBJ2-3; D is possibly TRBD2 (5 bases). The V and J ends lost 5 bases and 0 bases respectively, with 27 bases between them. The CDR3 length is 20 residues. Germline-derived CDR1 and CDR2 are MNHEY and SVGAGI.

This clonotype is medium-sized (0.01 to 0.1%). The J gene is TRBJ2-5, the V gene TRBV11-2; 7 nucleotides line up with TRBD1. The CDR3 is 14 residues long. V was pared by 4 bases and J by 4 bases, with 6 bases of the junction left unmatched. From germline, CDR1 is SGHAT and CDR2 FQNNGV. CDR3 coding DNA: TGTGCCAGCAGCTCCATGGGACAGATAGAGACCCAGTACTTC. This encodes CASSSMGQIETQYF.

Of note for this clonotype: One junction end disagrees with the germline gene, perhaps due to a read error. The V call is TRBV3-1, the J call TRBJ2-5; TRBD2 is a possible D gene (5 bases). The V gene's germline CDR1 is LGHDT and CDR2 YNNKEL (reference sequence). The CDR3 spans 14 residues. The CDR3: CASSQDLVARTQHF. The CDR3 region has the DNA TGTGCCAGCAGCCAAGATCTGGTAGCGAGGACCCAGCACTTC.

This clonotype rates as medium-sized. The rearrangement joins TRBV5-1 to TRBJ2-7; TRBD2 matches 11 bases. With V trimmed by 5 bases and J by 4 bases, 11 bases remained unmatched. The CDR3 is 16 amino acids. The germline gives CDR1 SGHRS, CDR2 YFSETQ. The CDR3: CASRNLAGGHDYEQYF. The DNA for the CDR3 is TGCGCCAGCAGAAATCTAGCGGGAGGCCACGATTACGAGCAGTACTTC.

This clonotype came up many times. The chain couples TRBV28 to TRBJ1-1; 10 bases fit TRBD1. The J segment lost 6 bases and the V segment lost 6 bases, leaving 10 bases of the junction unmatched. The germline V gene encodes CDR1 MDHEN and CDR2 SYDVKM. This CDR3 has 15 residues. The CDR3 spells CASRRSGTGVPEAFF. The CDR3 nucleotides are TGTGCCAGCAGACGATCCGGGACAGGGGTCCCTGAAGCTTTCTTT.

The chain joins TRBV20-1 to TRBJ1-2; D is possibly TRBD1 (6 bases). The CDR3 sequence is 13 residues long. Per the germline V gene, CDR1 is DFQATT and CDR2 is SNEGSKA (reference sequence). Trimming took 5 bases from V and 5 from J, leaving 15 bases between them. For the CDR3, the DNA is TGCAGTGCTCCTGCGGGGGGCTCATATGGCTACACCTTC. The encoded protein is CSAPAGGSYGYTF.

This clonotype was recorded at least ten times. The chain couples TRBV3-1 to TRBJ1-5; a weak D match, TRBD1 (5 bases). Germline CDR1 is LGHDT and CDR2 is YNNKEL (reference sequence). V was clipped by 3 bases and J by 6 bases, with 12 bases between them. This CDR3 contains 14 residues. CDR3 protein: CASSHQGNSQPQHF. For the CDR3, the DNA is TGTGCCAGCAGCCACCAGGGTAACAGTCAGCCCCAGCATTTT.

Many counts were recorded for this clonotype. The V call is TRBV5-1, the J call TRBJ2-7; 12 positions agree with TRBD1. Germline V CDR1 and CDR2: SGHRS, YFSETQ. This CDR3 is 16 amino acids long. V lost 5 bases to trimming and J lost 8 bases; unmatched junction nucleotides: 14. The CDR3 DNA reads as TGCGCCAGCAGGCCACTGTCGGGACAGGGGGCTGCTAAGCAGTACTTC. It specifies CASRPLSGQGAAKQYF. The complete variable domain, with remaining parts taken from reference TRBV5-1 and TRBJ2-7, reads KAGVTQTPRYLIKTRGQQVTLSCSPISGHRSVSWYQQTPGQGLQFLFEYFSETQRNKGNFPGRFSGRQFSNSRSEMNVSTLELGDSALYLCASRPLSGQGAAKQYFGPGTRLTVT.

This clonotype was recorded at least ten times. The chain joins TRBV19 to TRBJ1-1, with 7 positions matching TRBD1. V gave up 10 bases and J gave up 1 base; unmatched junction bases: 9. This CDR3 is 14 amino acids long. Germline CDR1 is LNHDA and CDR2 is SQIVND (reference sequence). The CDR3 region has the DNA TGTGCCACCCTCGCGGGACAGTGGAACACTGAAGCTTTCTTT. Translated, it gives CATLAGQWNTEAFF.